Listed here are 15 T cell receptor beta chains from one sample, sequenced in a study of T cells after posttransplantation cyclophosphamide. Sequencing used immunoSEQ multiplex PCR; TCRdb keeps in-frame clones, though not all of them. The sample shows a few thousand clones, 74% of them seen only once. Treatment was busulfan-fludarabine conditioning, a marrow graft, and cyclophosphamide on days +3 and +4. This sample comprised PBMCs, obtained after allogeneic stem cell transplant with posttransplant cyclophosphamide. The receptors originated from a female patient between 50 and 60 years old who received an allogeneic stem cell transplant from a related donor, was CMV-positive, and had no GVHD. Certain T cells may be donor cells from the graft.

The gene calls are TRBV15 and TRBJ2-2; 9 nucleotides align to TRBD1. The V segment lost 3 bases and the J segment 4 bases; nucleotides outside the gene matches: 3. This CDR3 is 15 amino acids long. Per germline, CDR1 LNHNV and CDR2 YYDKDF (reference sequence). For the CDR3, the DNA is TGTGCCACCAGCAGGGACAGGGGAGGCACCGGGGAGCTGTTTTTT. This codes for CATSRDRGGTGELFF.

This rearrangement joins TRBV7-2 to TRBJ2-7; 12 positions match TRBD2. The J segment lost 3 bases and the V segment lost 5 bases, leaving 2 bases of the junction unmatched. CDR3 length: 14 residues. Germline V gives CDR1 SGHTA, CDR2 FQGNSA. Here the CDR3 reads CASSLTSGSYEQYF. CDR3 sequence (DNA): TGTGCCAGCAGCCTGACTAGCGGGAGCTACGAGCAGTACTTC.

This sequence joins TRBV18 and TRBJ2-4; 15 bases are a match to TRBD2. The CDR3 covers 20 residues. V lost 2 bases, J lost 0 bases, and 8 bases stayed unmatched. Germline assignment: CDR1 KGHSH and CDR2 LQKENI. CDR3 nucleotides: TGTGCCAGCTCACCAATCCCCGGGACTAGCGGGAGGCTAGCCAAAAACATTCAGTACTTC. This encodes CASSPIPGTSGRLAKNIQYF.

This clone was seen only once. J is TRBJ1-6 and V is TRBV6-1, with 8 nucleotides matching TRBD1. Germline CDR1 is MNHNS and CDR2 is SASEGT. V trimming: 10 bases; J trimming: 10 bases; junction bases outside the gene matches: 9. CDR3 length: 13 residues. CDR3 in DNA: TGTGCCATCTACAATGACAGGGGATCACCCCTCCACTTT. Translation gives CAIYNDRGSPLHF.

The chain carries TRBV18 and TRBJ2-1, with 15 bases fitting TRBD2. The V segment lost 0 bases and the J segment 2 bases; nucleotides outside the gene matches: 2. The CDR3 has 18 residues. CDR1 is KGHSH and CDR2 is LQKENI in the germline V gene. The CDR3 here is CASSPPGLAGGTYNEQFF. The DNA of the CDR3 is TGTGCCAGCTCACCACCAGGACTAGCGGGGGGGACCTACAATGAGCAGTTCTTC.

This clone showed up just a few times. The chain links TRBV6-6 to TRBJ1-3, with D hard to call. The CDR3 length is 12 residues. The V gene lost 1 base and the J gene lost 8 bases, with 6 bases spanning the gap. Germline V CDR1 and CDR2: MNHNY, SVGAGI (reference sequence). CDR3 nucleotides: TGTGCCAGCAGTTACTGGGGAGACACCATATATTTT. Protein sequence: CASSYWGDTIYF.

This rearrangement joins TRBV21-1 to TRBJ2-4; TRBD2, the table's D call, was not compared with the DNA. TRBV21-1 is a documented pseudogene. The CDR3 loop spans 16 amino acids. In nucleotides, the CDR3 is TGTGCCAGCAACCCTCCGGGTATGAGTTTTATTGACATTCAGTACTTC. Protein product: CASNPPGMSFIDIQYF.

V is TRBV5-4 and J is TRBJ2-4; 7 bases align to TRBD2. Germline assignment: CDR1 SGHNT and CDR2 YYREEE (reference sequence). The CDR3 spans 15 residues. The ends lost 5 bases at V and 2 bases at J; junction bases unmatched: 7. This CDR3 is CASSTRGGPKNIQYF. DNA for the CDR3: TGTGCCAGCAGTACCCGGGGAGGGCCCAAAAACATTCAGTACTTC.

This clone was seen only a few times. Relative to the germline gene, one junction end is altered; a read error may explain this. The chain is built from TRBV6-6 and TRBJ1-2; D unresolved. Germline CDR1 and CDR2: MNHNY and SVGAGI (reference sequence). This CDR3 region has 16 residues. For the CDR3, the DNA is TGTGCCAGCAGTGACTCGGCAGGTCAAGCGGCGGATGGCTACACCTTC. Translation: CASSDSAGQAADGYTF.

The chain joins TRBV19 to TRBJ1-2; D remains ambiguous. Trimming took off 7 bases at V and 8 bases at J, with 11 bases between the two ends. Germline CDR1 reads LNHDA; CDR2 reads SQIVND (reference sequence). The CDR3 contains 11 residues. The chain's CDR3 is CASIWGGGYTF. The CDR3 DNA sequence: TGTGCCAGTATATGGGGAGGCGGCTACACCTTC.

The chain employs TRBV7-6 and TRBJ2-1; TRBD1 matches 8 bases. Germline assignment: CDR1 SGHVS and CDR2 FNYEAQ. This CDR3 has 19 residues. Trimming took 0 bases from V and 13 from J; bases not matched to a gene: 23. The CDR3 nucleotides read TGTGCCAGCAGCTTAGCGATCTCTTTAGGACAGGGCGCCCCCAGCCCCCAGTTCTTC. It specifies CASSLAISLGQGAPSPQFF.

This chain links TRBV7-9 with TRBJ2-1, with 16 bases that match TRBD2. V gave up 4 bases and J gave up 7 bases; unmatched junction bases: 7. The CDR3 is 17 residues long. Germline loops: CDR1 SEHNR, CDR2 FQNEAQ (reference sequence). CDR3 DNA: TGTGCCAGCAGCTCCCAGGGACTAGCGGGAGGGGATAATGAGCAGTTCTTC. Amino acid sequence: CASSSQGLAGGDNEQFF.

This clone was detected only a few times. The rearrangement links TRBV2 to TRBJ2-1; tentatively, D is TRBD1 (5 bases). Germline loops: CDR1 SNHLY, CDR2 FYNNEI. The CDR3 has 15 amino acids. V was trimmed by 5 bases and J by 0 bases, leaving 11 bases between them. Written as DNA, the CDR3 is TGTGCCAGCAGTATGGACAAGAGCTCCTACAATGAGCAGTTCTTC. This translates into CASSMDKSSYNEQFF.

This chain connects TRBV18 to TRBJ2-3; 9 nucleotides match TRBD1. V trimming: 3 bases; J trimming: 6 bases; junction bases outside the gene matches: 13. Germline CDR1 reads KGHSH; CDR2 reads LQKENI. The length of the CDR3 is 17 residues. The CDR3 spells CASSPQEQGAIVDTQYF. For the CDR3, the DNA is TGTGCCAGCTCACCGCAGGAACAGGGGGCAATAGTGGATACGCAGTATTTT.

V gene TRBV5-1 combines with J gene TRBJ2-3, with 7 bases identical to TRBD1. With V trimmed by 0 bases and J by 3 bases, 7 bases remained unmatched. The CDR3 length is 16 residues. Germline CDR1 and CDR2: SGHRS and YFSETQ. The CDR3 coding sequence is TGCGCCAGCAGCTTGGAAGGGGGCCTTATTACAGATACGCAGTATTTT. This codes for CASSLEGGLITDTQYF.